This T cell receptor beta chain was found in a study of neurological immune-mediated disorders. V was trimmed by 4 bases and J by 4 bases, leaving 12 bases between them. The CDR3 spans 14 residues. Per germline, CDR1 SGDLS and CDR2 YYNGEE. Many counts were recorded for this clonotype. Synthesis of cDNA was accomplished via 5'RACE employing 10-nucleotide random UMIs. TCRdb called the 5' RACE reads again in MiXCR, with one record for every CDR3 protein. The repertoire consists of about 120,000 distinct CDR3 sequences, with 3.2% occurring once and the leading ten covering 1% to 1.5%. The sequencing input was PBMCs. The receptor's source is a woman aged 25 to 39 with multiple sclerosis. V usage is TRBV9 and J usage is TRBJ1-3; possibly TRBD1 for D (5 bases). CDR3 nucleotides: TGTGCCAGCAGCCCCGACCGGGGGGGAAACACCATATATTTT. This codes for CASSPDRGGNTIYF.